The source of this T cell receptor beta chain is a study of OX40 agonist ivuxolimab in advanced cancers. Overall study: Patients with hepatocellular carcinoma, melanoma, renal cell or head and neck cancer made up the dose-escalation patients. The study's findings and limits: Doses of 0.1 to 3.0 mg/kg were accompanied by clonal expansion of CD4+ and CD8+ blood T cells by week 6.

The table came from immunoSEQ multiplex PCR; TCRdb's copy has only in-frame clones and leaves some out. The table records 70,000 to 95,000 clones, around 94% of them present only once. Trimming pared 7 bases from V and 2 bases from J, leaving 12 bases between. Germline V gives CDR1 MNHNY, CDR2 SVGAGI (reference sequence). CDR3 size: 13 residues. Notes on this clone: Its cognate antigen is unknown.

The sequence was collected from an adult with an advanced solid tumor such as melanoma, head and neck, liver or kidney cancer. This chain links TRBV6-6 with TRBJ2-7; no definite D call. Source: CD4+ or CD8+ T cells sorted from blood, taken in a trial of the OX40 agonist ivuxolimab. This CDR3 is CASKLAFTYEQYF. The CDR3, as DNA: TGTGCCAGCAAGTTGGCGTTCACCTACGAGCAGTACTTC.